In this sample, the clone carrying this T cell receptor beta chain turned up many times. The antigen remains undetermined. Using its own MiXCR run on the 5' RACE reads, TCRdb lists one record per CDR3 protein. This sample yields hundreds of thousands of distinct CDR3 sequences, of which 25% to 35% are seen a single time; about 6% belongs to the top ten. The source of the sample is a study of identical twins' blood T cells. In germline, CDR1 is SQVTM, CDR2 ANQGSEA. The CDR3 runs 11 residues. V lost 3 bases, J lost 7 bases, and 9 bases lay in between. Findings and limits, study-wide: Twins shared about as many clonotypes as their cloneset sizes predicted. Each donor's most abundant TCRbeta clonotypes shared more CDR3 sequences with her twin than unrelated donors.

Sequencing was performed on PBMCs. V usage is TRBV29-1 and J usage is TRBJ1-2, with D possibly being TRBD1 (5 bases). This TCR came from a woman aged 18 to 55 in good health. CDR3 DNA: TGCAGCGTTGACAGGGAGAGTGGCTACACCTTC. Its translation is CSVDRESGYTF.